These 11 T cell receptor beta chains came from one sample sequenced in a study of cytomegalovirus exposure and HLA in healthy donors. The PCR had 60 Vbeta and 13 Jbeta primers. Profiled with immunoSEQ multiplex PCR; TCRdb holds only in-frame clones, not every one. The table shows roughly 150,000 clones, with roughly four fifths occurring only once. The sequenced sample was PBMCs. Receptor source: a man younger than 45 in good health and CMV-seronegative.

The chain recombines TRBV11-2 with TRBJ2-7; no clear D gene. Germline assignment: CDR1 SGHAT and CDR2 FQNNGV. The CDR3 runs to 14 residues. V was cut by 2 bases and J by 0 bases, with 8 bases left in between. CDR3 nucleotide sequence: TGTGCCAGCAGCTTAAGCAGGTTCTCCTACGAGCAGTACTTC. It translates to CASSLSRFSYEQYF.

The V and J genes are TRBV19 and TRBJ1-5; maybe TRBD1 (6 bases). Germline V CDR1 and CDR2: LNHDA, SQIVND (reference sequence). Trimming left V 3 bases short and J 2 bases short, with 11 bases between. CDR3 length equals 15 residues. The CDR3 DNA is TGTGCCAGTAGTATGGATGGGGGCGGCAATCAGCCCCAGCATTTT. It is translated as CASSMDGGGNQPQHF.

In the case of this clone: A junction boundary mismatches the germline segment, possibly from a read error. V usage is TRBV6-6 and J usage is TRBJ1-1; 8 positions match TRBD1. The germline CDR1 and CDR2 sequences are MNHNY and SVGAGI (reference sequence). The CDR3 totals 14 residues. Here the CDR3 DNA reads TGTACCAGCAGCCACGGCAGGGGGCGAACTGAAGCTTTCTTT. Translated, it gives CTSSHGRGRTEAFF.

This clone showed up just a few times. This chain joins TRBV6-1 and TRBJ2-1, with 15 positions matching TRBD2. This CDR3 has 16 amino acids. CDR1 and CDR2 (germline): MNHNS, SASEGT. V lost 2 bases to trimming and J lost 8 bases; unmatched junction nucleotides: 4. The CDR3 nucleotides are TGTGCCAGCAGTGAACCCGGGACTAGCGGGAGGTATGAGCAGTTCTTC. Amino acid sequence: CASSEPGTSGRYEQFF.

DNA for the CDR3: TGTGCCAGCAGCCCCGGACAGGGTTCGGGTGGAATAAGGACTGAAGCTTTCTTT. Residues: CASSPGQGSGGIRTEAFF. The chain joins TRBV5-8 to TRBJ1-1, with 8 bases aligning to TRBD1. V shed 4 bases and J 5 bases; nucleotides not matched to a gene: 19. Looked up from germline, CDR1 is SGHTS and CDR2 is YDEGEE. The CDR3 loop spans 18 amino acids. The variable domain in full, with the rest retrieved from reference TRBV5-8 and TRBJ1-1, is EAGVTQSPTHLIKTRGQQATLRCSPISGHTSVYWYQQALGLGLQFLLWYDEGEERNRGNFPPRFSGRQFPNYSSELNVNALELEDSALYLCASSPGQGSGGIRTEAFFGQGTRLTVV.

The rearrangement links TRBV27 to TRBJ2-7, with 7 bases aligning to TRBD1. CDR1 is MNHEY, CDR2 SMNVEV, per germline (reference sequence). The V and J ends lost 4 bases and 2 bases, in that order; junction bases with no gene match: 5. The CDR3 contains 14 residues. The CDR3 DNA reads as TGTGCCAGCAGTTCCGGGACAGACGCCTACGAGCAGTACTTC. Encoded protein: CASSSGTDAYEQYF.

CDR3 sequence reads: CASSLAAVSYEQYF. The DNA of the CDR3 is TGTGCCAGCAGTTTAGCGGCGGTCTCCTACGAGCAGTACTTC. The gene calls are TRBV27 and TRBJ2-7; D unresolved. The length of the CDR3 is 14 residues. With 2 bases removed from V and 0 bases from J, the gap between germline ends came to 8 bases. Germline V gene data show CDR1 as MNHEY and CDR2 as SMNVEV (reference sequence).

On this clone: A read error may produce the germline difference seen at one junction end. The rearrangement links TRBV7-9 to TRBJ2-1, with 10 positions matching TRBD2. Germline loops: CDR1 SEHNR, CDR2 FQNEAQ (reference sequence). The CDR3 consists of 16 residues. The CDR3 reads CVSSSRLAGEEDEQFF. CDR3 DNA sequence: TGTGTCAGCAGCTCCCGTCTAGCGGGAGAAGAGGATGAGCAGTTCTTC.

CDR3 region: CASSLPGLAGVYEQYF. In DNA form, the CDR3 reads TGCGCCAGCAGCCTGCCCGGACTAGCGGGAGTTTACGAGCAGTACTTC. The chain carries TRBV5-1 and TRBJ2-7, with 13 bases lining up with TRBD2. The CDR3 has 16 residues. The V and J ends lost 4 bases and 4 bases, in that order; junction bases with no gene match: 8. Germline V gives CDR1 SGHRS, CDR2 YFSETQ.

The CDR3 nucleotides read TGTGCCAGCAGTTTAATCTCCGGGGCCAACGTCCTGACTTTC. Its translation: CASSLISGANVLTF. The rearrangement links TRBV28 to TRBJ2-6; D unclear. Trimming cost V 2 bases and J 4 bases, with 6 bases left between them. The CDR3 contains 14 residues. Germline assignment: CDR1 MDHEN and CDR2 SYDVKM.

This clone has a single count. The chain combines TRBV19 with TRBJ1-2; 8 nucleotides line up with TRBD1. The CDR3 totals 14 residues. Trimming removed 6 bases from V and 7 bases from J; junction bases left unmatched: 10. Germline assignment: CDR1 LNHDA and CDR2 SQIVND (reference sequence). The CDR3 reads CASSGSGQGIGYTF. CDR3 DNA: TGTGCCAGTAGCGGGTCCGGACAGGGCATTGGCTACACCTTC. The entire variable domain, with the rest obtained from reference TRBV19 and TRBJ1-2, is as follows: DGGITQSPKYLFRKEGQNVTLSCEQNLNHDAMYWYRQDPGQGLRLIYYSQIVNDFQKGDIAEGYSVSREKKESFPLTVTSAQKNPTAFYLCASSGSGQGIGYTFGSGTRLTVV.